These T cell receptor beta chains were read from a single sample in a study of cytomegalovirus exposure and HLA in healthy donors. Profiling relied on immunoSEQ multiplex PCR, and the TCRdb table lists in-frame clones only, not all of them. The table has 45,000 to 60,000 clones, 65% to 80% seen once. Input material: PBMCs. The receptors derive from a young man in good health and CMV-seronegative. Both conserved end residues are part of each CDR3. Fields, in order: V gene, J gene, D gene, clone size, CDR3 DNA, CDR3 protein. D genes are given only for firm matches. Rows give clone size only sometimes, using once, few, many, or a class for an expanded clone.

V gene: TRBV19; J gene: TRBJ2-7; D gene: .; clone size: .; CDR3 DNA: TGTGCCAGTAGTTTGGACACCTCGACCTACGAGCAGTACTTC; CDR3 protein: CASSLDTSTYEQYF
V gene: TRBV5-6; J gene: TRBJ2-2; D gene: .; clone size: .; CDR3 DNA: TGTGCCAGCAGCCGCCCCGTGGCAGCGAACACCGGGGAGCTGTTTTTT; CDR3 protein: CASSRPVAANTGELFF
V gene: TRBV19; J gene: TRBJ1-4; D gene: .; clone size: few; CDR3 DNA: TGTGCCAGTAGTATAACAGGGTCTAATGAAAAACTGTTTTTT; CDR3 protein: CASSITGSNEKLFF
V gene: TRBV6-5; J gene: TRBJ2-7; D gene: .; clone size: .; CDR3 DNA: TGTGCCAGCAGTTACTCTCGGACTCGGCTCGAGCAGTACTTC; CDR3 protein: CASSYSRTRLEQYF
V gene: TRBV12-5; J gene: TRBJ1-5; D gene: .; clone size: .; CDR3 DNA: TGTGCTAGTGGTTCGGAGCTTCAGCCCCAGCATTTT; CDR3 protein: CASGSELQPQHF
V gene: TRBV30; J gene: TRBJ1-1; D gene: .; clone size: .; CDR3 DNA: TGTGCCTGGAGTTCGGAAAGCGATTTCACTGAAGCTTTCTTT; CDR3 protein: CAWSSESDFTEAFF
V gene: TRBV19; J gene: TRBJ1-2; D gene: .; clone size: few; CDR3 DNA: TGTGCCAGTAATTTACAGGGAAATGGCTACACCTTC; CDR3 protein: CASNLQGNGYTF
V gene: TRBV5-1; J gene: TRBJ2-7; D gene: .; clone size: .; CDR3 DNA: TGCGCCAGCAGGGGGTACAGCGGAAGGAGTTTCGAGCAGTACTTC; CDR3 protein: CASRGYSGRSFEQYF
V gene: TRBV7-6; J gene: TRBJ2-7; D gene: .; clone size: .; CDR3 DNA: TGTGCCAGCAGCTTTAGCAATACCTACGAGCAGTACTTC; CDR3 protein: CASSFSNTYEQYF
V gene: TRBV5-1; J gene: TRBJ2-1; D gene: .; clone size: medium-sized; CDR3 DNA: TGCGCCAGCAGCGGAATTACAGGTTTAAAGCAGTTCTTC; CDR3 protein: CASSGITGLKQFF
V gene: TRBV4-1; J gene: TRBJ2-6; D gene: TRBD1; clone size: .; CDR3 DNA: TGCGCCAGCAGCCAAAGACAGGGTCTATATGGGGCCAACGTCCTGACTTTC; CDR3 protein: CASSQRQGLYGANVLTF
V gene: TRBV7-9; J gene: TRBJ1-4; D gene: TRBD1; clone size: few; CDR3 DNA: TGTGCCAGCAGCCCACGACAGGGTCGGGAAAAACTGTTTTTT; CDR3 protein: CASSPRQGREKLFF
V gene: TRBV11-2; J gene: TRBJ2-1; D gene: .; clone size: .; CDR3 DNA: TGTGCCAGCAGCCTCCGATCCCGGGATCGCTTCCTCAATGAGCAGTTCTTC; CDR3 protein: CASSLRSRDRFLNEQFF
V gene: TRBV7-9; J gene: TRBJ2-7; D gene: .; clone size: .; CDR3 DNA: TGTGCCAGCAGCCCCTCGGGCACCAGCGGGTACGAGCAGTACTTC; CDR3 protein: CASSPSGTSGYEQYF
V gene: TRBV7-9; J gene: TRBJ2-3; D gene: .; clone size: .; CDR3 DNA: TGTGCCAGCAGCAGTGGGGAGCGGTTCACAGATACGCAGTATTTT; CDR3 protein: CASSSGERFTDTQYF